Below, one T cell receptor beta chain is given with its context. Its matching antigen is unknown. Cultured CD4+ T cell DNA was sequenced using the Oncomine TCR Beta short-read assay. TCRdb processed the PCR reads anew with MiXCR; each CDR3 protein has one entry. The sample has 20,000 to 25,000 distinct CDR3 sequences; about 52% are singletons. This record comes from a study of vaccination and CD4 T cells after COVID-19. Study-wide results and caveats: Convalescent patients had 304 of 307 vaccine-specific clones showing spike mono-reactivity.

The treatment denotes: roughly ten-day PBMC culture with coronavirus spike peptide pools or control peptides (ViraFEST assay). After being plated at around 1.8 million per well, PBMCs were cultured with roughly 9.5 IU/ml IL-2 and roughly 10 ug/ml peptide pools. With fresh IL-2 medium, half the medium was replaced on days 3 and 7. The receptor was isolated from a human donor who had recovered from COVID-19. The sample was CD4+ T cells from blood, cultured in vitro.

CDR3 sequence: CAWSVGLGNTIYF. CDR3 coding DNA: TGTGCCTGGAGTGTGGGCCTTGGAAACACCATATATTTT. The chain couples TRBV30 to TRBJ1-3; no reliable D call. This CDR3 has 13 residues. Germline V CDR1 and CDR2: GTSNPN, SVGIG (reference sequence). V was shortened by 0 bases and J by 3 bases, with 6 bases between the two germline ends.